This TCR beta chain was captured in a study of cytomegalovirus exposure and HLA in healthy donors. Across the study: The roughly 700 first-cohort repertoires shared a platform with the 120 validation repertoires, as reported in a later analysis.

Germline CDR1 LGHNT, CDR2 FRNRAP. The trim removed 6 bases at V and 4 bases at J, leaving 5 bases unmatched. CDR3 length: 14 residues. Study outcomes and limitations: Subsequent analysis found a tendency for first-cohort TCR clusters to co-occur within the 120 or so validation repertoires. Cytomegalovirus-associated status was assigned to approximately 160 TCR beta chains.

Profiled with immunoSEQ multiplex PCR; TCRdb holds only in-frame clones, not every one. The sample has about 140,000 clones, roughly 87% seen once. Points on this clone: Its antigen is not known.

The donors were members of the validation cohort, which comprised more than 90 subjects and was separate from the first cohort of 600 to 800 subjects. This receptor was identified in a young man in good health and CMV-seropositive. Material for sequencing was PBMCs. This chain joins TRBV12-5 and TRBJ2-3; 9 nucleotides match TRBD2. CDR3 region: CASGGGRAADTQYF. The CDR3 DNA is TGTGCTAGTGGGGGCGGGAGGGCAGCAGATACGCAGTATTTT. Combining the CDR3 with reference TRBV12-5 and TRBJ2-3 gives the whole variable domain DARVTQTPRHKVTEMGQEVTMRCQPILGHNTVFWYRQTMMQGLELLAYFRNRAPLDDSGMPKDRFSAEMPDATLATLKIQPSEPRDSAVYFCASGGGRAADTQYFGPGTRLTVL.